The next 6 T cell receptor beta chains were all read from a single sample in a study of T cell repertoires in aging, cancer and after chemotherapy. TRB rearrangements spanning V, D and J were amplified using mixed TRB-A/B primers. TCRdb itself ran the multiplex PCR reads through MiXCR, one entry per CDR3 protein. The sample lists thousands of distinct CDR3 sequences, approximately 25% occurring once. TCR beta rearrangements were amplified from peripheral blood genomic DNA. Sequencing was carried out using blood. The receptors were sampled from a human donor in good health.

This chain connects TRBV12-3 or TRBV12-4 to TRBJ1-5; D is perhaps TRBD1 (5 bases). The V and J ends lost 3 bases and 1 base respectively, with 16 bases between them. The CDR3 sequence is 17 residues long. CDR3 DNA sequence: TGTGCCAGCAGTTTGTGGGACCTCCTAGGGAGCAATCAGCCCCAGCATTTT. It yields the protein CASSLWDLLGSNQPQHF.

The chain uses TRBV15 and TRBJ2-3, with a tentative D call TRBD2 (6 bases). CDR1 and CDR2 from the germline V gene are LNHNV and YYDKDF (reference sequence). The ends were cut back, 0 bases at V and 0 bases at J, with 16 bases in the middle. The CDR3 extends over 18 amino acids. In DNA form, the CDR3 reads TGTGCCACCAGCAGAGACGAGGGGCTAGCGACAAGCACAGATACGCAGTATTTT. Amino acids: CATSRDEGLATSTDTQYF.

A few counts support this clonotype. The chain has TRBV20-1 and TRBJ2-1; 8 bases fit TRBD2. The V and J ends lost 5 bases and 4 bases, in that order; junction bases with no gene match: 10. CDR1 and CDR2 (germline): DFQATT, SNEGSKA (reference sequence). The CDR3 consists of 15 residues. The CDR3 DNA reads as TGCAGTGCTCCTCGGCGGGGGGTGAGGTACAATGAGCAGTTCTTC. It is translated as CSAPRRGVRYNEQFF.

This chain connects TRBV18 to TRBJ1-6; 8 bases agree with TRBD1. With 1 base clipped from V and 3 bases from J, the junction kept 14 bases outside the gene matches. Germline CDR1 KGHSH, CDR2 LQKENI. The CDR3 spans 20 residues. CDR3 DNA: TGTGCCAGCTCACCACTTCCGACAGGGGACCCCTCCCTCTATAATTCACCCCTCCACTTT. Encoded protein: CASSPLPTGDPSLYNSPLHF.

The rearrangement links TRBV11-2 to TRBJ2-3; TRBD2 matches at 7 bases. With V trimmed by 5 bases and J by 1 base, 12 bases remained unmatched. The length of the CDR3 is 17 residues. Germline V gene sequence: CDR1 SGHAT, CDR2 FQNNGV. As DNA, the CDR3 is TGTGCCAGCAGCCGCATAGGGAGAGGGAGGGGCACAGATACGCAGTATTTT. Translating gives CASSRIGRGRGTDTQYF.

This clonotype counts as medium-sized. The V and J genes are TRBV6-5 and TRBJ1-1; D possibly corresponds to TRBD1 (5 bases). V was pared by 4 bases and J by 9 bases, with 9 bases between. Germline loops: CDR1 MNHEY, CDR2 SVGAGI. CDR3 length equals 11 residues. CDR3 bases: TGTGCCAGCAGTTTGCAGGGTAAAGCTTTCTTT. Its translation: CASSLQGKAFF.